A selection of T cell receptor beta chains follows, all from one sample in a study of blood T cell repertoires in COVID-19. The assay was immunoSEQ multiplex PCR, and TCRdb's table has in-frame clones only and misses some. Of about 230,000 clones in the sample, 65% to 90% were seen once. Sequencing was performed on peripheral blood. These receptors came from a woman aged 45 to 65 with acute or convalescent COVID-19. The CDR3 runs from the conserved cysteine through the conserved F or W. The order of the fields is clone size, V gene, D gene, J gene, CDR3 DNA, CDR3 protein. D genes are given only for firm matches. Only part of the rows carry a size: once, few, many, or a class if the clone is expanded.

clone size: once
V gene: TRBV15
D gene: TRBD2
J gene: TRBJ2-1
CDR3 DNA: TGTGCCACCAGCTCTAGCGGCTCGAGGGACTTAGGGGAGCAGTTCTTC
CDR3 protein: CATSSSGSRDLGEQFF

clone size: NA
V gene: TRBV18
D gene: TRBD1
J gene: TRBJ1-2
CDR3 DNA: TGTGCCAGCTCACGTACAGGGGCCGCTGACTATGGCTACACCTTC
CDR3 protein: CASSRTGAADYGYTF

clone size: NA
V gene: TRBV3-1/TRBV3-2
D gene: NA
J gene: TRBJ2-2
CDR3 DNA: TGTGCCAGCAGGGGGGGTAGATTCGGCCGCGGGGAGCTGTTTTTT
CDR3 protein: CASRGGRFGRGELFF

clone size: NA
V gene: TRBV19
D gene: NA
J gene: TRBJ2-1
CDR3 DNA: TGTGCCAGCAGCGTCGGACTCGACTACAATGAGCAGTTCTTC
CDR3 protein: CASSVGLDYNEQFF

clone size: NA
V gene: TRBV2
D gene: NA
J gene: TRBJ1-5
CDR3 DNA: TGTGCCAGCAGTATGGGGGCGCCTTTAGCCCAGCATTTT
CDR3 protein: CASSMGAPLAQHF

clone size: NA
V gene: TRBV19
D gene: NA
J gene: TRBJ2-4
CDR3 DNA: TGTGCCAGTAGTATAGATGTGAGATTAGCCAAAAACATTCAGTACTTC
CDR3 protein: CASSIDVRLAKNIQYF

clone size: NA
V gene: TRBV5-1
D gene: TRBD2
J gene: TRBJ2-3
CDR3 DNA: TGCGCCAGCAGCAGCGGACTAGCGGTCACAGATACGCAGTATTTT
CDR3 protein: CASSSGLAVTDTQYF

clone size: NA
V gene: TRBV28
D gene: TRBD1
J gene: TRBJ1-2
CDR3 DNA: TGTGCCAGCAGCCTAGGGGGCGAGGGCTATGGCTACACCTTC
CDR3 protein: CASSLGGEGYGYTF

clone size: NA
V gene: TRBV7-9
D gene: NA
J gene: TRBJ1-2
CDR3 DNA: TGTGCCAGCAGCTTGGGGCAGGGCGGCTATGGCTACACCTTC
CDR3 protein: CASSLGQGGYGYTF

clone size: NA
V gene: TRBV6-4
D gene: NA
J gene: TRBJ1-5
CDR3 DNA: TGTGCCCGAGCGGGGTATAGCAATCAGCCCCAGCATTTT
CDR3 protein: CARAGYSNQPQHF

clone size: once
V gene: TRBV7-6
D gene: TRBD1
J gene: TRBJ2-7
CDR3 DNA: TGTGCCAGCAGCCCAACAGGGGGCAGGTACGAGCAGTACTTC
CDR3 protein: CASSPTGGRYEQYF

clone size: NA
V gene: TRBV16
D gene: TRBD2
J gene: TRBJ2-1
CDR3 DNA: TGTGCCAGCAGCCGAACTAGCGGGAGTCTTAATGAGCAGTTCTTC
CDR3 protein: CASSRTSGSLNEQFF

clone size: NA
V gene: TRBV19
D gene: TRBD1
J gene: TRBJ1-2
CDR3 DNA: TGTGCCAGTAGATTACCGGGACAGGGTTTGGATGGCTACACCTTC
CDR3 protein: CASRLPGQGLDGYTF

clone size: NA
V gene: TRBV18
D gene: NA
J gene: TRBJ2-7
CDR3 DNA: TGTGCCAGCTCACCACCGCCGGGAATTGGCAACTACGAGCAGTACTTC
CDR3 protein: CASSPPPGIGNYEQYF

clone size: once
V gene: TRBV28
D gene: TRBD1
J gene: TRBJ1-1
CDR3 DNA: TGTGCCAGCAGTTTTCCAGGGGGTTTGAACACTGAAGCTTTCTTT
CDR3 protein: CASSFPGGLNTEAFF

clone size: NA
V gene: TRBV7-3
D gene: TRBD1
J gene: TRBJ2-4
CDR3 DNA: TGTGCCAGCAGCCTTTCGGGACAGGCCTTAAACATTCAGTACTTC
CDR3 protein: CASSLSGQALNIQYF

clone size: NA
V gene: TRBV7-2
D gene: TRBD2
J gene: TRBJ2-3
CDR3 DNA: TGTGCCAGCAGCCCCCAGCGGGGGGGATTTTATACGCAGTATTTT
CDR3 protein: CASSPQRGGFYTQYF

clone size: once
V gene: TRBV20-1
D gene: NA
J gene: TRBJ1-2
CDR3 DNA: TGCAGTGCTAGCAGGGGTGGAGGCTACACCTTC
CDR3 protein: CSASRGGGYTF

clone size: NA
V gene: TRBV7-3
D gene: NA
J gene: TRBJ1-4
CDR3 DNA: TGTGCCAGCAGGGCGACAGCAGACCTAGGTGAAAAACTGTTTTTT
CDR3 protein: CASRATADLGEKLFF

clone size: NA
V gene: TRBV28
D gene: TRBD1
J gene: TRBJ1-5
CDR3 DNA: TGTGCCAGCAGTTTTGACAGGGGCTTCAATCAGCCCCAGCATTTT
CDR3 protein: CASSFDRGFNQPQHF

clone size: NA
V gene: TRBV2
D gene: NA
J gene: TRBJ2-2
CDR3 DNA: TGTGCCAGCACCCCCGGGGTATATCGGGGGAACACCGGGGAGCTGTTTTTT
CDR3 protein: CASTPGVYRGNTGELFF

clone size: NA
V gene: TRBV19
D gene: TRBD2
J gene: TRBJ2-2
CDR3 DNA: TGTGCCACCGCTCCGGGAGGGCAGGAGCTGTTTTTT
CDR3 protein: CATAPGGQELFF

clone size: NA
V gene: TRBV25-1
D gene: NA
J gene: TRBJ1-1
CDR3 DNA: TGTGCCAGCAGTAAACAACCGAACACTGAAGCTTTCTTT
CDR3 protein: CASSKQPNTEAFF

clone size: NA
V gene: TRBV27
D gene: TRBD1
J gene: TRBJ2-7
CDR3 DNA: TGTGCCAGCAGTCCACTCCTTTCCGGGACAGGGGCGAGAGAGCAGTACTTC
CDR3 protein: CASSPLLSGTGAREQYF

clone size: NA
V gene: TRBV27
D gene: TRBD1
J gene: TRBJ2-7
CDR3 DNA: TGTGCCAGCAGGTCGGGACAGGGGGTCTACGAGCAGTACTTC
CDR3 protein: CASRSGQGVYEQYF

clone size: NA
V gene: TRBV7-3
D gene: NA
J gene: TRBJ2-5
CDR3 DNA: TGTGCCAGCAGCCCCGGTTTAACTGGAGAGACCCAGTACTTC
CDR3 protein: CASSPGLTGETQYF

clone size: NA
V gene: TRBV27
D gene: TRBD1
J gene: TRBJ2-2
CDR3 DNA: TGTGCCAGCAGTCCCGGGACAGGGAAAAACACCGGGGAGCTGTTTTTT
CDR3 protein: CASSPGTGKNTGELFF

clone size: NA
V gene: TRBV11-3
D gene: TRBD1
J gene: TRBJ2-3
CDR3 DNA: TGTGCCAGCAGCCGGGGACAGGGGGTCGCAGATACGCAGTATTTT
CDR3 protein: CASSRGQGVADTQYF

clone size: NA
V gene: TRBV19
D gene: TRBD1
J gene: TRBJ2-1
CDR3 DNA: TGTGCCAGTAGTATGTTGGACAGGGGCAATGAGCAGTTCTTC
CDR3 protein: CASSMLDRGNEQFF

clone size: NA
V gene: TRBV30
D gene: NA
J gene: TRBJ1-1
CDR3 DNA: TGTGCCTGGAGTGTATTCGTGTACACTGAAGCTTTCTTT
CDR3 protein: CAWSVFVYTEAFF

clone size: NA
V gene: TRBV6-6
D gene: TRBD1
J gene: TRBJ1-6
CDR3 DNA: TGTGCCAGCTCCGGGACAGAGAATTCACCCCTCCACTTT
CDR3 protein: CASSGTENSPLHF

clone size: NA
V gene: TRBV19
D gene: NA
J gene: TRBJ2-1
CDR3 DNA: TGTGCCAGTAGTAATAGCGGCTACAATGAGCAGTTCTTC
CDR3 protein: CASSNSGYNEQFF

clone size: NA
V gene: TRBV7-9
D gene: NA
J gene: TRBJ2-6
CDR3 DNA: TGTGCCAGCACCTTTCCACAGGGGAGGTCTGGGGCCAACGTCCTGACTTTC
CDR3 protein: CASTFPQGRSGANVLTF

clone size: NA
V gene: TRBV6-2/TRBV6-3
D gene: NA
J gene: TRBJ1-1
CDR3 DNA: TGTGCCAGCAGTTACTCGGGACTGTGGAACACTGAAGCTTTCTTT
CDR3 protein: CASSYSGLWNTEAFF

clone size: NA
V gene: TRBV7-2
D gene: TRBD1
J gene: TRBJ2-2
CDR3 DNA: TGTGCCAGCAGCTTAGCTCGGACAGGCGGGGAGCTGTTTTTT
CDR3 protein: CASSLARTGGELFF

clone size: NA
V gene: TRBV19
D gene: TRBD1
J gene: TRBJ1-5
CDR3 DNA: TGTGCCAGTAGTCTGTCAGGGGGCTACAAGTATCAGCCCCAGCATTTT
CDR3 protein: CASSLSGGYKYQPQHF

clone size: NA
V gene: TRBV6-6
D gene: TRBD2
J gene: TRBJ2-5
CDR3 DNA: TGTGCCAGCAGGCGCGGGGGAGAGGAGACCCAGTACTTC
CDR3 protein: CASRRGGEETQYF

clone size: NA
V gene: TRBV4-2
D gene: NA
J gene: TRBJ1-6
CDR3 DNA: TGTGCCAGCAGACCACCCGGGGGTTATGGTTCACCCCTCCACTTT
CDR3 protein: CASRPPGGYGSPLHF

clone size: NA
V gene: TRBV14
D gene: NA
J gene: TRBJ2-5
CDR3 DNA: TGTGCCAGCAGCCAAACTGGGGGGTCCCAGTACTTC
CDR3 protein: CASSQTGGSQYF

clone size: NA
V gene: TRBV6-5
D gene: TRBD1
J gene: TRBJ1-1
CDR3 DNA: TGTGCCACAAATTCAGGGGGAACTGAAGCTTTCTTT
CDR3 protein: CATNSGGTEAFF

clone size: NA
V gene: TRBV15
D gene: NA
J gene: TRBJ2-7
CDR3 DNA: TGTGCCACCAGCAGAACCCTTTGGGGCCTTTCGAGCTCCTACGAGCAGTACTTC
CDR3 protein: CATSRTLWGLSSSYEQYF

clone size: NA
V gene: TRBV9
D gene: TRBD2
J gene: TRBJ2-5
CDR3 DNA: TGTGCCAGCAGCGTAATAGGACTAGCCCAAGAGACCCAGTACTTC
CDR3 protein: CASSVIGLAQETQYF

clone size: few
V gene: TRBV2
D gene: NA
J gene: TRBJ1-4
CDR3 DNA: TGTGCCAGGGGGACTGAGGGAACTAATGAAAAACTGTTTTTT
CDR3 protein: CARGTEGTNEKLFF

clone size: NA
V gene: TRBV5-4
D gene: NA
J gene: TRBJ2-2
CDR3 DNA: TGTGCCAGCAGCCCGTCCTTGGGGAGCGGCCTCCTTGGGGACACCGGGGAGCTGTTTTTT
CDR3 protein: CASSPSLGSGLLGDTGELFF

clone size: NA
V gene: TRBV4-1
D gene: NA
J gene: TRBJ1-5
CDR3 DNA: TGCGCCAGCAGCCAATCTCCCAAAGGCAGGGCGTCCAATCAGCCCCAGCATTTT
CDR3 protein: CASSQSPKGRASNQPQHF

clone size: NA
V gene: TRBV6-5
D gene: NA
J gene: TRBJ2-7
CDR3 DNA: TGTGCCAGCAGGATCTCGGCAGGCGCGTACGAGCAGTACTTC
CDR3 protein: CASRISAGAYEQYF

clone size: NA
V gene: TRBV4-2
D gene: NA
J gene: TRBJ2-4
CDR3 DNA: TGTGCCAGCAGCCAGCTGGGGAGTGGGAAAAACATTCAGTACTTC
CDR3 protein: CASSQLGSGKNIQYF

clone size: NA
V gene: TRBV2
D gene: TRBD1
J gene: TRBJ1-6
CDR3 DNA: TGTGCCAGCGGGACAGGGGGCAATTCACCCCTCCACTTT
CDR3 protein: CASGTGGNSPLHF

clone size: few
V gene: TRBV5-1
D gene: TRBD1
J gene: TRBJ2-7
CDR3 DNA: TGCGCCAGCAGCTTCGGGACAGGGGGCGACGAGCAGTACTTC
CDR3 protein: CASSFGTGGDEQYF

clone size: once
V gene: TRBV5-1
D gene: TRBD1
J gene: TRBJ2-2
CDR3 DNA: TGCGCCAGCAGCTCCAGGACAGGGGGCTTTGGGGAGCTGTTTTTT
CDR3 protein: CASSSRTGGFGELFF

clone size: NA
V gene: TRBV28
D gene: NA
J gene: TRBJ2-7
CDR3 DNA: TGTGCCAGCAGTTTACTGTCAGGGGAAAGGTACGAGCAGTACTTC
CDR3 protein: CASSLLSGERYEQYF

clone size: once
V gene: TRBV7-9
D gene: TRBD1
J gene: TRBJ2-1
CDR3 DNA: TGTGCCAGCAGCTTAGCCAGAGGGGGACAGGGAGGCAATGAGCAGTTCTTC
CDR3 protein: CASSLARGGQGGNEQFF

clone size: NA
V gene: TRBV7-2
D gene: TRBD2
J gene: TRBJ2-1
CDR3 DNA: TGTGCCAGCACCACCCGCTTAGCGGGACTATACCACAATGAGCAGTTCTTC
CDR3 protein: CASTTRLAGLYHNEQFF

clone size: NA
V gene: TRBV5-4
D gene: TRBD1
J gene: TRBJ2-5
CDR3 DNA: TGTGCCAGCAGCTCCGGACAGGGGGTCAGGCAAGAGACCCAGTACTTC
CDR3 protein: CASSSGQGVRQETQYF

clone size: NA
V gene: TRBV28
D gene: NA
J gene: TRBJ2-1
CDR3 DNA: TGTGCCAGCAGTCCTCCAGGGTACAATGAGCAGTTCTTC
CDR3 protein: CASSPPGYNEQFF